Shown below are 8 T cell receptor beta chains from a single sample sequenced in a study of T cell repertoires in cytomegalovirus infection. TCRdb analysed the reads with MiXCR anew, one entry per CDR3 protein. The repertoire holds roughly 320,000 distinct CDR3 sequences, with roughly a tenth as singletons. Sequencing input: PBMCs. Receptor source: a human donor in good health (CMV status not recorded). Some clones in this sample may be carry-over from other donors' samples.

This clonotype was seen at least ten times. The rearrangement uses TRBV18 and TRBJ2-7; 8 bases match TRBD1. Trimming at V came to 4 bases and at J to 13 bases, leaving 9 bases not matched to a gene. The germline V gene has CDR1 KGHSH and CDR2 LQKENI. CDR3 length: 12 amino acids. The CDR3 sequence: CASSLRTGPTYF. CDR3 nucleotides: TGTGCCAGCTCACTTAGGACAGGGCCGACCTACTTC.

There are many counts of this clonotype. The genes are TRBV19 and TRBJ1-2; D is ambiguous. The V gene lost 7 bases and the J gene lost 0 bases, with 12 bases spanning the gap. The CDR3 has 14 residues. CDR1 LNHDA and CDR2 SQIVND come from the germline V gene (reference sequence). The chain's CDR3 is CASTWRDANYGYTF. Written as DNA, the CDR3 is TGTGCCAGTACGTGGCGGGATGCTAACTATGGCTACACCTTC.

There are many counts of this clonotype. The chain combines TRBV7-9 with TRBJ2-7; 11 positions match TRBD1. CDR1 SEHNR and CDR2 FQNEAQ come from the germline V gene (reference sequence). The V and J ends lost 6 bases and 3 bases, in that order; junction bases with no gene match: 7. This CDR3 is 15 amino acids long. The CDR3 DNA reads TGTGCCAGCAGTCGGTCGGACAGGGGGCTCTACGAGCAGTACTTC. Translated, it gives CASSRSDRGLYEQYF.

This clonotype was counted ten times or more. The chain carries TRBV19 and TRBJ1-1; D not certain. CDR3 length: 13 amino acids. Germline CDR1 is LNHDA and CDR2 is SQIVND (reference sequence). Trimming took off 2 bases at V and 1 base at J, with 5 bases between the two ends. The CDR3 loop is CASSISQNTEAFF. The CDR3 nucleotides read TGTGCCAGTAGTATATCTCAGAACACTGAAGCTTTCTTT.

The chain has TRBV7-9 and TRBJ1-2; D uncertain. Germline V gene data show CDR1 as SEHNR and CDR2 as FQNEAQ (reference sequence). Trimming removed 5 bases at V and 2 bases at J, with 12 bases between. CDR3 length equals 14 residues. The CDR3 nucleotides read TGTGCCAGCAGCCCCCTCCGCGACAACTATGGCTACACCTTC. As protein: CASSPLRDNYGYTF.

This clonotype was counted at least ten times. The chain recombines TRBV20-1 with TRBJ2-1; 9 bases line up with TRBD2. Trimming cost V 6 bases and J 7 bases; bases outside gene matches: 16. The CDR3 length is 16 residues. CDR1 and CDR2 from the germline V gene are DFQATT and SNEGSKA (reference sequence). CDR3 amino acids: CSAQESGTSIHNEQFF. In DNA form, the CDR3 reads TGCAGTGCCCAAGAGTCCGGGACTAGCATTCATAATGAGCAGTTCTTC.

This clonotype was found a few times. J is TRBJ2-7 and V is TRBV15, with 8 positions matching TRBD1. The junction had 0 bases not matched to a gene; V was cut back by 5 bases and J by 0 bases. Germline V CDR1 and CDR2: LNHNV, YYDKDF (reference sequence). This CDR3 has 13 residues. The CDR3 coding sequence is TGTGCCACCAGCGGGACAGGCTCCTACGAGCAGTACGTC. Protein sequence: CATSGTGSYEQYV.

This clonotype was counted many times. The chain joins TRBV10-3 to TRBJ1-3, with no clear D. Germline V gene sequence: CDR1 ENHRY, CDR2 SYGVKD. V lost 3 bases and J 2 bases, leaving 5 bases between the germline ends. The CDR3 sequence is 13 residues long. CDR3 DNA: TGTGCCATCAGTGATAGTACTGGAAACACCATATATTTT. It is translated as CAISDSTGNTIYF.